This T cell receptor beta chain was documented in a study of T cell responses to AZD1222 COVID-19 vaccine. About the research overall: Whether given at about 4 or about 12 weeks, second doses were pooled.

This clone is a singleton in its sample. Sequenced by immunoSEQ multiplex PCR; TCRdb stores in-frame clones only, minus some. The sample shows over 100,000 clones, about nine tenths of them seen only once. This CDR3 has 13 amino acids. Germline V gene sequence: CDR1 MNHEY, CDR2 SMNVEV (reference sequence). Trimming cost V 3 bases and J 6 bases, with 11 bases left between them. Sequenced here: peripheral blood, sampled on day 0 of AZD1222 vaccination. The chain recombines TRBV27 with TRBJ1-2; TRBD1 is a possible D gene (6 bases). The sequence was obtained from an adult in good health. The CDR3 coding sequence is TGTGCCAGCAGTTTGGGGGGGCATAATGGCTACACCTTC. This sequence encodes CASSLGGHNGYTF.